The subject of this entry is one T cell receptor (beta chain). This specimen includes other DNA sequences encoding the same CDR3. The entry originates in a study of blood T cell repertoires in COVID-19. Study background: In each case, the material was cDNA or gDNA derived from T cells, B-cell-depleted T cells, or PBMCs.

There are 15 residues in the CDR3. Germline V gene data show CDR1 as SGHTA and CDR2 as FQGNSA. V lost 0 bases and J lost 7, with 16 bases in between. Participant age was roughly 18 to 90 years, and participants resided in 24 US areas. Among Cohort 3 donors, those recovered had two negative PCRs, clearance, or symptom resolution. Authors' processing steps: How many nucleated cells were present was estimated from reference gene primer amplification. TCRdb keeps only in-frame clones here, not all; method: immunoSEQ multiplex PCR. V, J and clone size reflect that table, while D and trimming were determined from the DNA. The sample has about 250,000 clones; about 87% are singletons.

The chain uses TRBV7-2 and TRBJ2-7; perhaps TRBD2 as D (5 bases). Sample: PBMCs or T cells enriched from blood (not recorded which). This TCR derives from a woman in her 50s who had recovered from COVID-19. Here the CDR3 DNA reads TGTGCCAGCAGCTTAGCGCAGCCCGGGGTCGGAGAGCAGTACTTC. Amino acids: CASSLAQPGVGEQYF.